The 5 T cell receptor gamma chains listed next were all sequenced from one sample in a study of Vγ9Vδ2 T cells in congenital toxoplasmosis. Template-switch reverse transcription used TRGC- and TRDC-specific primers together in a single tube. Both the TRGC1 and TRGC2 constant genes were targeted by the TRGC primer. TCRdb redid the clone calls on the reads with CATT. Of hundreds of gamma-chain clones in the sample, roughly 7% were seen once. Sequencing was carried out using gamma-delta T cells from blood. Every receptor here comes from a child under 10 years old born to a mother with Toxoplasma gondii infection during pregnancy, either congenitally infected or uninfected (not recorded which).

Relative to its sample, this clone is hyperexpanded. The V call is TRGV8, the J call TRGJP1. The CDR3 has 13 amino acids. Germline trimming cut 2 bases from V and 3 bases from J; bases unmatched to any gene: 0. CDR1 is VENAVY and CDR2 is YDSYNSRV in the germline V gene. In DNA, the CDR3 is TGTGCCACCTGGGATACCACTGGTTGGTTCAAGATATTT. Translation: CATWDTTGWFKIF.

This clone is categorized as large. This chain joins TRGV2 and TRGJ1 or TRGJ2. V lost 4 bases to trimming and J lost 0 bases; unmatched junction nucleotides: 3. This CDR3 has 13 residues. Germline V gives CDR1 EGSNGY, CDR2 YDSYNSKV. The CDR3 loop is CATWDKNYYKKLF. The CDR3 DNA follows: TGTGCCACCTGGGATAAGAATTATTATAAGAAACTCTTT.

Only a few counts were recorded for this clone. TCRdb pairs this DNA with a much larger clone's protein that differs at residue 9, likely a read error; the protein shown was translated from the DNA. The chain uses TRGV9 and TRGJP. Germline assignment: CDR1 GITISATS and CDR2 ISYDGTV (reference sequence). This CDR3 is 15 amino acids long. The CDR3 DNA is TGTGCCTTGTGGGAATCAGAGTTGAGCAAAAAAATCAAGGTATTT. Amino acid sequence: CALWESELSKKIKVF.

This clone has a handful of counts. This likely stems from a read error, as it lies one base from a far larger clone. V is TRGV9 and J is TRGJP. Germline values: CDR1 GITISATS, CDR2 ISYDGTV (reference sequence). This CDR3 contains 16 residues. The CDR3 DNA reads TGTGCCTTGTGGGAGGTGCAAGAGTTGGGCAAAAAAATCAAGTTATTT. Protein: CALWEVQELGKKIKLF.

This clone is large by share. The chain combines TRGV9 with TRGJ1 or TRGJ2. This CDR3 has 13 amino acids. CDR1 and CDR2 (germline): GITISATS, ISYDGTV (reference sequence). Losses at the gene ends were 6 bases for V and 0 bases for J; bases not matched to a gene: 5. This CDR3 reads CALWSPNYYKKLF. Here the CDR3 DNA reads TGTGCCTTGTGGTCCCCGAATTATTATAAGAAACTCTTT.